This T cell receptor beta chain was recovered during a study of shared clonotypes between healthy human individuals. Deep level was the assay's run setting. TCRdb's copy holds only in-frame clones and misses some; the assay was immunoSEQ multiplex PCR. Among 85,000 to 100,000 clones listed, approximately 70% were seen once. As regards this clone: Its antigen is not identified.

Study conclusions and caveats: Clonotypes which were not shared had lower generation probabilities than clonotypes that all four donors shared. Sampling used blood alone; tissue repertoires probably differ.

The CDR3 length is 12 residues. Germline CDR1 reads SGHTA; CDR2 reads FQGNSA. Trimming cost V 6 bases and J 9 bases, with 12 bases left between them. The gene calls are TRBV7-2 and TRBJ2-1; possible D gene TRBD1, 5 bases. Sequenced: memory CD8+ T cells sorted from blood. Subset noted: CD45RO+ cells pooled with CCR7-negative TemRA cells. This clonotype was sampled from a man under 40 in good health. Here the CDR3 reads CASRLKGAEQFF. DNA for the CDR3: TGTGCCAGCAGACTGAAAGGGGCTGAGCAGTTCTTC.